The entry that follows covers one TCR beta chain sequence. The sample belongs to a study of blood T cell repertoires in COVID-19. Looked up from germline, CDR1 is DFQATT and CDR2 is SNEGSKA (reference sequence). There are 11 residues in the CDR3. Germline trimming cut 5 bases from V and 11 bases from J; bases unmatched to any gene: 6. The Seattle site enrolled patients during active infection and followed them longitudinally. Clones were sequenced by immunoSEQ multiplex PCR, and TCRdb holds only the in-frame ones, with some missing. Of hundreds of thousands of clones in the sample, about 86% were seen once.

The rearrangement joins TRBV20-1 to TRBJ1-1; 9 nucleotides line up with TRBD1. The TCR sequence derives from a woman in her seventies with COVID-19, enrolled during active disease. Sequencing used peripheral blood. The CDR3, as DNA: TGCAGTGCTGAAACAGGGGGCGATGCTTTCTTT. Translating it yields CSAETGGDAFF.